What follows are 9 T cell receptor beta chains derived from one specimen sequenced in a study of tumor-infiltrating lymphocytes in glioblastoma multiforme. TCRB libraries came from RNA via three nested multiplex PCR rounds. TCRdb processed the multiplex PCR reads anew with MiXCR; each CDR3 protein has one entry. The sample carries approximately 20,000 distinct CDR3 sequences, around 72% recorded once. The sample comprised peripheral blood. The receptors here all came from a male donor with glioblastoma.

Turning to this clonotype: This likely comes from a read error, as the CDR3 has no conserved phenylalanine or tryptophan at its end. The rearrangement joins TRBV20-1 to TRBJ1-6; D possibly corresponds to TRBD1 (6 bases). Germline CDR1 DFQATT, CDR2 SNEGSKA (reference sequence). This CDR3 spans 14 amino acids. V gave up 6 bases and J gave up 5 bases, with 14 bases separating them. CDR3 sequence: CSARGEFDNSPLHS. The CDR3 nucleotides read TGCAGTGCCAGGGGAGAGTTTGATAATTCACCCCTCCACTCT.

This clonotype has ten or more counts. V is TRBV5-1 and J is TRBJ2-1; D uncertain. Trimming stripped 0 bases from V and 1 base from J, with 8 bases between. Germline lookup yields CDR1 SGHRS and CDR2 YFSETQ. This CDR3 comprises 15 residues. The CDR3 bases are TGCGCCAGCAGCTTGGAGGCAGGTTCCTACAATGAGCAGTTCTTC. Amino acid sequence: CASSLEAGSYNEQFF.

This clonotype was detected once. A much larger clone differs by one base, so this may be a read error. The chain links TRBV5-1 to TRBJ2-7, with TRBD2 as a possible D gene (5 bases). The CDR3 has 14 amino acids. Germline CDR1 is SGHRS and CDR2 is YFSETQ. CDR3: CVSSLGLGLDEQYF. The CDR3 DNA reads TGCGTCAGCAGCTTGGGCCTAGGACTCGACGAGCAGTACTTC.

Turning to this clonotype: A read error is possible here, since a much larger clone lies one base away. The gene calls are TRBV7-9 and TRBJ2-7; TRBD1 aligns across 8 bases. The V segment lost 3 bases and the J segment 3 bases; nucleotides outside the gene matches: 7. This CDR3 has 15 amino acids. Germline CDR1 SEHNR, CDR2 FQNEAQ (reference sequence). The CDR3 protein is CASSFQGAGSYEQYF. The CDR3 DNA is TGTGCCAGCAGCTTCCAGGGGGCAGGCAGCTACGAGCAGTACTTC.

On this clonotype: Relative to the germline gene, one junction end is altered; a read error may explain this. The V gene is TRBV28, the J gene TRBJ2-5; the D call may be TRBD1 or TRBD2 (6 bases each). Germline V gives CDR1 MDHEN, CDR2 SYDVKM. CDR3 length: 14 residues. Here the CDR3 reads CASSETRGAQTQNF. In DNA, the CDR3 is TGTGCCAGCAGTGAGACTAGGGGGGCTCAGACCCAGAACTTC.

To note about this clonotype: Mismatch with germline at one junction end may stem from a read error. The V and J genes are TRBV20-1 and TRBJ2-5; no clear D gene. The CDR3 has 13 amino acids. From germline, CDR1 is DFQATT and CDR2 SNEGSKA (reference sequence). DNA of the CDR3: TGCAGTGCTCCTCTACAGCCCCAAAAGACCCAGTACTTC. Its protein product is CSAPLQPQKTQYF.

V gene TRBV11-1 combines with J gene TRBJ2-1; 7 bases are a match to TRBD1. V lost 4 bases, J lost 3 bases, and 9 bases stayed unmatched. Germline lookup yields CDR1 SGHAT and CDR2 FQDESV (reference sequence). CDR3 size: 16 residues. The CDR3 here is CASSSRGGLVYNEQFF. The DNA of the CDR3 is TGTGCCAGCAGCTCCCGAGGGGGCTTGGTCTACAATGAGCAGTTCTTC.

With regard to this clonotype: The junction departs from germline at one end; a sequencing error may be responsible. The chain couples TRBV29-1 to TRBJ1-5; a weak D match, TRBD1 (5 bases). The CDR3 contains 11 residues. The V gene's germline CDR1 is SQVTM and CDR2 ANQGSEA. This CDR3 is CSVVGDQPQPF. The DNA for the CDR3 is TGCAGCGTTGTGGGGGATCAGCCCCAGCCTTTT.

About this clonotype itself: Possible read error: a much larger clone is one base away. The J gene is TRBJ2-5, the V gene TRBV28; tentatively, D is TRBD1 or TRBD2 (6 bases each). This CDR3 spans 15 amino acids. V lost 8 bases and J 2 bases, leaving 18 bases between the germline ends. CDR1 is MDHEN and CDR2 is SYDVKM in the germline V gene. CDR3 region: CASCQGRRGQETQYF. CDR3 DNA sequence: TGTGCCAGCTGCCAGGGTAGGAGGGGGCAAGAGACCCAGTACTTC.